This T cell receptor (beta chain) was documented in a study of shared clonotypes between healthy human individuals (TCRdb year 2020). The study in broad terms: Three men and two women, aged 18 to 49 years, made up the cohort. To increase sequencing depth and limit assay-specific biases, different laboratories used diverse techniques to prepare libraries and sequence TCR repertoires. For each donor, three plates each were used for CD4 naive and CD4 memory, two plates were used for CD8 naive, and one plate was used for CD8 memory. To estimate repertoire size and how much clonotype sharing occurs between individuals, the study deeply sequenced the blood TCR repertoires of about five healthy adults. Leukapheresis yielded between about 0.8 and 8.9 billion PBMCs per donor.

From the germline V gene, CDR1 is MNHNS and CDR2 is SASEGT. V drops 2 bases and J drops 2 bases, leaving 10 bases in between. The CDR3, from cysteine to phenylalanine, totals 15 residues. The CDR3 DNA has 45 bases and is translated from base 1. The paper as a whole reports these results and caveats: Naive subsets generally had larger estimated clonotype richness than memory subsets. Higher generation probabilities were observed for clonotypes shared by all four sorted-subset donors than for non-shared clonotypes. Across a few donors, approximately 5% of naive CD4, approximately 3.6% of naive CD8, about 2.3% of memory CD4, and about 0.4% of memory CD8 clonotypes were shared. Sampling was limited to blood, and TCR repertoires in tissue likely differ from TCR repertoires in blood. Pairwise subsampling indicated that sequencing depth was expected to affect the degree of clonotype sharing among donors. Because the study included only a small number of donors, the genetic and exposure-history diversity represented was limited. Rarefaction of sorted-subset datasets indicated incomplete sequencing despite the large sequencing depth.

As regards this clone: The target of this receptor is not known. The input lacks base qualities; no much larger clone sits a single base away.

CD8 naive samples were CD45RO-negative cells positively selected for CCR7, giving a CD45RA+CCR7+ population that excluded TemRA cells. The donors were healthy, HIV-negative adults with no recently reported acute infections or vaccinations. Every donor was a Caucasian adult living in Nashville, Tennessee, USA. Blood was obtained by leukapheresis, after which PBMCs were separated by Ficoll-Histopaque density gradient centrifugation and cryopreserved in liquid nitrogen vapor phase. Analytical flow cytometry was used to check the purity and quantity of every magnetically sorted T cell population. Genomic DNA was isolated from each sorted fraction and quantified by UV absorbance on a Nanodrop 2000c. TCR CDR3 regions were amplified from genomic DNA by multiplex PCR using the deep immunoSEQ assay. Genomic DNA extracted from each cell subset was distributed evenly over all wells of several immunoSEQ 96-well plates, and each plate served as one replicate. For sorted subsets, 200 to 250 ng of genomic DNA, equivalent to roughly 30,000 T cell genomes, went into each replicate PCR. Purified libraries were measured with a Qubit 3.0 fluorometer, size-checked on a Bioanalyzer 2100, and measured again with the KAPA Library Quantification kit. A separate single-read 150-cycle Illumina NextSeq 550 flow cell was used to sequence each immunoSEQ 96-well plate. The paper's data handling went like this. The immunoSEQ output contained only junctional sequences without quality scores, so filtering could not match that applied to full-length reads. Sequences were annotated with PyIR, a Python wrapper for IgBLAST v1.9, using IMGT germline references to assign V/J genes and CDR3. Reads with weak V/J assignments (E-value above 1e-6), missing CDR3, stop codons, out-of-frame junctions, or ambiguous translated residues were removed. V3J clonotypes were defined as sequences sharing an identical inferred V gene, J gene, and CDR3 amino acid sequence. Percentage overlap between repertoires was calculated by dividing the number of shared unique clonotypes by the size of the smaller repertoire. Three approaches were used to assess repertoire richness: RTK rarefaction, the Chao1 estimator, and Recon v2.1 estimates of unobserved clonotypes. Generation probabilities for all TCRbeta clonotypes obtained by the gDNA method from a handful of donors were computed using OLGA. TCRdb stores this immuneACCESS table with in-frame sequences only. Part of the clones is absent; in the studies checked, under half of the shortfall reflects unresolved V genes, and no reason is known for the rest. That table is the source of V, J and clone size, and D and trimming were worked out from the DNA. The sample yields roughly 2,000,000 clones; less than 95% were counted once. The ten largest clonotypes hold approximately 1.2% of the sample.

Sequenced input: naive CD8+ T cells sorted from blood. The sample's cell subset or site label is to be understood as: CD45RA+CCR7+. This receptor was taken from a man between 18 and 29 years old in good health. The chain uses TRBV6-1 and TRBJ1-5; TRBD1 might be the D gene, on 6 matching bases. The sequenced DNA is TGTGCCAGCAGTGAACGGGGGGCCGGCAATCAGCCCCAGCATTTT. Translated, this gives CASSERGAGNQPQHF.